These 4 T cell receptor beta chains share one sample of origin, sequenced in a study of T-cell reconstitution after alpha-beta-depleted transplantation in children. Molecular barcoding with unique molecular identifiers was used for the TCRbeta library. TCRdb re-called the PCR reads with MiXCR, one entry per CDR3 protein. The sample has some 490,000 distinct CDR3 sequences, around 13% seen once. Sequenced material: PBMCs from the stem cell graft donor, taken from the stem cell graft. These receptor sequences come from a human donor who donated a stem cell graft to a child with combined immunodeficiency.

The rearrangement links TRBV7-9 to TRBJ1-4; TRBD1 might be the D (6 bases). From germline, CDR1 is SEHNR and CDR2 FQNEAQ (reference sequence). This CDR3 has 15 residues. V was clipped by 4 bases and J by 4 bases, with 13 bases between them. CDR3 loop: CASSSGHQFNEKLFF. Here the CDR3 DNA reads TGTGCCAGCAGCTCGGGACACCAGTTTAATGAAAAACTGTTTTTT.

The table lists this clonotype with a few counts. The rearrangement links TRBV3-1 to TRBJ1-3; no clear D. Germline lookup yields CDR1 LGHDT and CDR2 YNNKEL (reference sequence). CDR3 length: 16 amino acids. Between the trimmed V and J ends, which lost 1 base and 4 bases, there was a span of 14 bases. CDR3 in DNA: TGTGCCAGCAGCCAAGCAGCAGGACTAGGAGGAAACACCATATATTTT. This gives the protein CASSQAAGLGGNTIYF.

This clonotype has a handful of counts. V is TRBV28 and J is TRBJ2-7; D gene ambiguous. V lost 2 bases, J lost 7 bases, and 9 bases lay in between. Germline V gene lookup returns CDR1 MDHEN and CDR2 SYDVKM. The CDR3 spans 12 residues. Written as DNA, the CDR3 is TGTGCCAGCAGTTTAGCCATTTCGGAGCAGTACTTC. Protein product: CASSLAISEQYF.

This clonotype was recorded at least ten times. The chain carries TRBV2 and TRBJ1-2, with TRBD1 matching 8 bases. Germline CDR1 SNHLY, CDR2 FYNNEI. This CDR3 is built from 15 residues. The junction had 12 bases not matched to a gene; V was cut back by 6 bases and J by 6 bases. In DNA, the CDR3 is TGTGCCAGCAGCGCCGGGACAGGAGCTAGCAATGGCTACACCTTC. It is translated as CASSAGTGASNGYTF.